Included here is one TCR beta chain sequence, with context. The sample is drawn from a study of blood T cell repertoires in COVID-19. Study details: Samples taken during acute and convalescent COVID-19 were collected in the United States, Italy and Spain. Sample material is recorded as cDNA or gDNA derived from T cells, B-cell-depleted T cells, or PBMCs.

In the original processing: Estimation of nucleated cell counts relied on the amplification of reference gene primers. The table came from immunoSEQ multiplex PCR; TCRdb's copy has only in-frame clones and leaves some out. The V and J calls and clone size come from that table; D and trimming were worked out from the DNA. The sample includes 65,000 to 75,000 clones, approximately 92% of them seen just once. V was pared by 2 bases and J by 3 bases, with 12 bases between. The germline V gene encodes CDR1 SGHRS and CDR2 YFSETQ. The CDR3 is 14 amino acids. Sequencing used peripheral blood. V is TRBV5-1 and J is TRBJ2-7; no firm D call. The receptor was derived from a woman between 45 and 65 years old with active COVID-19. CDR3 in amino acids: CASSLYLVGYEQYF. CDR3 DNA: TGCGCCAGCAGCTTATACCTAGTTGGCTACGAGCAGTACTTC.